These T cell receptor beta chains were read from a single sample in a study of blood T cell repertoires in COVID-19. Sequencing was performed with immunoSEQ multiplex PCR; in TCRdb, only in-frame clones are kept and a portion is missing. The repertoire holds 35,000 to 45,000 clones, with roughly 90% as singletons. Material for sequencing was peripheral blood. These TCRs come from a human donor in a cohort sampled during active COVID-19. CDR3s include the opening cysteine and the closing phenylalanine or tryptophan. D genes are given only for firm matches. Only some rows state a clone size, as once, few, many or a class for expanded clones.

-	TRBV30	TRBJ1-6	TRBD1	TGTGCCTGGCGACAGGGAATGTATAATTCACCCCTCCACTTT	CAWRQGMYNSPLHF
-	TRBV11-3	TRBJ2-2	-	TGTGCCAGCAGCTCCAGGACAGAAAACACCGGGGAGCTGTTTTTT	CASSSRTENTGELFF
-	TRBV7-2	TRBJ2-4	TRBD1	TGTGCCAGCAGCTTAGTTACCAGCAGACAGGGGGGTAGAAAAAACATTCAGTACTTC	CASSLVTSRQGGRKNIQYF
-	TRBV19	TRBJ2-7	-	TGTGCCAGCCGGTACGGGAGTTTGTACGAGCAGTACTTC	CASRYGSLYEQYF
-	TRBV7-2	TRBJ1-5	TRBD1	TGTGCCAGCACCACGGACAGGGGTCAGCCCCAGCATTTT	CASTTDRGQPQHF
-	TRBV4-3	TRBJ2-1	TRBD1	TGCGCCAGCAGCCAAGACCTAAACAGGGGACCGGGTGAGCAGTTCTTC	CASSQDLNRGPGEQFF
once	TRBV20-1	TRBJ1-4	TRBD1	TGCACGCCGGGACAGGGACAAAAACTGTTTTTT	CTPGQGQKLFF
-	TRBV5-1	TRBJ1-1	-	TGCGCCAGCAGCCCAGAGCAGGTCCGCCCAGCTTTCTTT	CASSPEQVRPAFF
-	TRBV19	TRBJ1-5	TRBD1	TGTGCCAGTAGTATTGGGACAGGCGGTGGGCCCCAGCATTTT	CASSIGTGGGPQHF
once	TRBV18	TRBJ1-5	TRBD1	TGTGCCAGCTCATCCTCGACAGGGGGCGCGTATCAGCCCCAGCATTTT	CASSSSTGGAYQPQHF